These 30 T cell receptor beta chains share one sample of origin, sequenced in a study of glioma-infiltrating T cells. TCR alpha and beta CDR3 regions were amplified from RNA using iRepertoire nested multiplex PCR. MiXCR, applied by TCRdb to the multiplex PCR reads, yields one record per CDR3 protein. The sample carries roughly 120,000 distinct CDR3 sequences, roughly 25% recorded once. Sequencing input: glioma tissue, nonneoplastic brain tissue, or PBMCs (not recorded which). The receptors here all came from a human donor with low-grade glioma or glioblastoma, undergoing nonglioma brain surgery, or in good health (not recorded which).

A remark on this clonotype: A junction end diverges from the germline sequence, so it may reflect a read error. The rearrangement uses TRBV19 and TRBJ1-3, with 8 bases fitting TRBD1. CDR1 and CDR2 (germline): LNHDA, SQIVND (reference sequence). The CDR3 is 15 residues long. DNA of the CDR3: TGTGACAGTAGTGCCCGACAGGGGACTGGAAACACCATATATTTT. Protein product: CDSSARQGTGNTIYF.

This clonotype appeared a few times. V is TRBV3-1 and J is TRBJ2-1, with 10 bases lining up with TRBD2. Germline CDR1 reads LGHDT; CDR2 reads YNNKEL (reference sequence). The CDR3 totals 16 residues. The junction had 4 bases not matched to a gene; V was cut back by 1 base and J by 4 bases. The DNA of the CDR3 is TGTGCCAGCAGCCAAGCGCTTAGCGGGAGGTACAATGAGCAGTTCTTC. Its protein product is CASSQALSGRYNEQFF.

In this sample, this clonotype turned up a few times. The chain is built from TRBV7-9 and TRBJ2-7; no firm D call. Germline V CDR1 and CDR2: SEHNR, FQNEAQ (reference sequence). Trimming cost V 4 bases and J 0 bases, with 10 bases left between them. The CDR3 is 14 residues long. CDR3 coding DNA: TGTGCCAGCAGCTCCTCGGTGAGCTCCTACGAGCAGTACTTC. This gives the protein CASSSSVSSYEQYF. Based on the CDR3 plus reference TRBV7-9 and TRBJ2-7, the full variable domain is DTGVSQNPRHKITKRGQNVTFRCDPISEHNRLYWYRQTLGQGPEFLTYFQNEAQLEKSRLLSDRFSAERPKGSFSTLEIQRTEQGDSAMYLCASSSSVSSYEQYFGPGTRLTVT.

Ten or more counts support this clonotype. The CDR3 sequence is CASSAHWGSEAFF. CDR3 sequence (DNA): TGTGCCAGCAGCGCTCATTGGGGGTCTGAAGCTTTCTTT. The J gene is TRBJ1-1, the V gene TRBV7-2; possible D gene TRBD1, 5 bases. V was shortened by 5 bases and J by 6 bases, with 13 bases between the two germline ends. From germline, CDR1 is SGHTA and CDR2 FQGNSA. The CDR3 is 13 amino acids.

This clonotype was counted at least ten times. The V gene is TRBV12-3 or TRBV12-4, the J gene TRBJ2-3; 10 bases map to TRBD1. This CDR3 region has 15 residues. V shed 6 bases and J 3 bases; nucleotides not matched to a gene: 6. In nucleotides, the CDR3 is TGTGCCAGCAGCCGACCGGGACAGGGGACAGATACGCAGTATTTT. It translates to CASSRPGQGTDTQYF.

This clonotype was picked up many times. V usage is TRBV20-1 and J usage is TRBJ2-7, with 7 bases lining up with TRBD2. This CDR3 region has 15 residues. Germline assignment: CDR1 DFQATT and CDR2 SNEGSKA (reference sequence). V lost 2 bases and J lost 6; bases outside the gene matches: 13. The DNA of the CDR3 is TGCAGTGCTAGATCTCCGCGGGAGCAATTCCGCGAGCAGTACTTC. Its protein is CSARSPREQFREQYF.

This clonotype was recorded a few times. The rearrangement joins TRBV7-9 to TRBJ1-2; D is possibly TRBD1 (5 bases). Trimming removed 7 bases at V and 4 bases at J, with 22 bases between. CDR3 length: 16 amino acids. Per germline, CDR1 SEHNR and CDR2 FQNEAQ (reference sequence). CDR3 sequence reads: CASTRSVGAVFYGYTF. The CDR3 coding sequence is TGTGCCAGCACCCGAAGTGTCGGGGCAGTTTTCTATGGCTACACCTTC. Full variable domain (missing parts from reference TRBV7-9 and TRBJ1-2): DTGVSQNPRHKITKRGQNVTFRCDPISEHNRLYWYRQTLGQGPEFLTYFQNEAQLEKSRLLSDRFSAERPKGSFSTLEIQRTEQGDSAMYLCASTRSVGAVFYGYTFGSGTRLTVV.

At least ten counts were recorded for this clonotype. This sequence joins TRBV7-9 and TRBJ1-2, with D unclear. The CDR3 length is 14 residues. Germline V lookup: CDR1 SEHNR, CDR2 FQNEAQ (reference sequence). Trimming took off 1 base at V and 4 bases at J, with 10 bases between the two ends. CDR3 residues: CASSLGVSLYGYTF. The CDR3 DNA is TGTGCCAGCAGCTTAGGAGTATCACTCTATGGCTACACCTTC.

The J gene is TRBJ1-1, the V gene TRBV5-1; D call uncertain. Germline assignment: CDR1 SGHRS and CDR2 YFSETQ. The length of the CDR3 is 14 residues. V was trimmed by 0 bases and J by 3 bases, leaving 9 bases between them. CDR3: CASSLEVRDTEAFF. The CDR3 DNA is TGCGCCAGCAGCTTGGAGGTTCGGGACACTGAAGCTTTCTTT. The full variable domain, rest sourced from reference TRBV5-1 and TRBJ1-1, is KAGVTQTPRYLIKTRGQQVTLSCSPISGHRSVSWYQQTPGQGLQFLFEYFSETQRNKGNFPGRFSGRQFSNSRSEMNVSTLELGDSALYLCASSLEVRDTEAFFGQGTRLTVV.

Comments on this clonotype: One base away lies a much larger clone, so this may be a sequencing read error. The rearrangement uses TRBV18 and TRBJ1-2; no reliable D call. V lost 2 bases to trimming and J lost 4 bases, with 17 bases between them. The CDR3 runs 16 residues. Germline V gene sequence: CDR1 KGHSH, CDR2 LQKENI. The CDR3 sequence is CASSPGDAWTAYGYTF. In DNA form, the CDR3 reads TGTGCCAGCTCACCAGGTGACGCCTGGACGGCCTATGGCTACACCTTC.

This clonotype was seen repeatedly, ten times or more. The genes are TRBV28 and TRBJ2-7, with 8 bases fitting TRBD1. With V trimmed by 2 bases and J by 6 bases, 6 bases remained unmatched. The CDR3 is made up of 14 amino acids. In germline, CDR1 is MDHEN, CDR2 SYDVKM. The CDR3 DNA is TGTGCCAGCAGTTTAGGCAGGGGGCGCGCCGAGCAGTACTTC. Translating gives CASSLGRGRAEQYF.

The chain links TRBV4-1 to TRBJ2-7; 8 bases are a match to TRBD2. Per germline, CDR1 MGHRA and CDR2 YSYEKL. Unmatched junction bases numbered 15, after V lost 2 bases and J lost 0 bases. The CDR3 has 19 residues. CDR3 nucleotides: TGCGCCAGCAGCCAATGGATCATCTGGCGGGAGGAAACCTCCTACGAGCAGTACTTC. It yields the protein CASSQWIIWREETSYEQYF.

There are many counts of this clonotype. CDR3 nucleotide sequence: TGTGCCAGCAGCTTAGGTGTCGGCCAAGAGACCCAGTACTTC. This translates into CASSLGVGQETQYF. The chain combines TRBV7-2 with TRBJ2-5; D not certain. The CDR3 length is 14 residues. With 1 base removed from V and 1 base from J, the gap between germline ends came to 7 bases. Germline values: CDR1 SGHTA, CDR2 FQGNSA.

Details on this clonotype: Germline is not matched at one junction end, which may reflect a read error. This chain's CDR3 is CASSLEGIGYGYTF. In DNA, the CDR3 is TGTGCCAGCAGTTTGGAGGGCATAGGCTATGGCTACACGTTC. The chain combines TRBV28 with TRBJ1-2; no clear D. CDR3 length: 14 amino acids. CDR1 is MDHEN and CDR2 is SYDVKM in the germline V gene.

For this clonotype: A junction boundary mismatches the germline segment, possibly from a read error. The chain employs TRBV6-2 or TRBV6-3 and TRBJ2-1; D perhaps matches TRBD1 (6 bases). Germline lookup yields CDR1 MNHEY and CDR2 SVGEGT. This CDR3 region has 19 residues. The CDR3 DNA is TGTGCCAGCAGTGCCACTACAACAGGGATCACAAGCTCCTACAATAAGCAGCTCTTC. Translating it yields CASSATTTGITSSYNKQLF.

This clonotype was found many times. The V and J genes are TRBV6-4 and TRBJ2-3, with 11 positions matching TRBD1. J lost 2 bases, V lost 2 bases, and 0 bases had no gene match. In germline, CDR1 is MRHNA, CDR2 SNTAGT. The CDR3 contains 15 residues. The CDR3 is CASSDGQGATDTQYF. DNA of the CDR3: TGTGCCAGCAGTGACGGACAGGGGGCCACAGATACGCAGTATTTT.

In its sample, this clonotype was seen many times. The V and J genes are TRBV6-1 and TRBJ2-5, with 9 positions matching TRBD1. Germline loops: CDR1 MNHNS, CDR2 SASEGT. V trimming: 5 bases; J trimming: 2 bases; junction bases outside the gene matches: 6. The CDR3 length is 15 residues. The CDR3 sequence is CASSQGTGPQETQYF. CDR3 nucleotide sequence: TGTGCCAGCAGTCAGGGGACAGGGCCGCAAGAGACCCAGTACTTC.

As regards this clonotype: A junction boundary mismatches the germline segment, possibly from a read error. V and J are TRBV5-1 and TRBJ2-5; perhaps TRBD2 as D (6 bases). Germline CDR1 is SGHRS and CDR2 is YFSETQ. The CDR3 is made up of 14 amino acids. This CDR3 reads CARRLVVRGAPPSF. As DNA, the CDR3 is TGCGCCCGCCGCTTGGTGGTTCGCGGGGCGCCCCCGTCCTTC.

Worth noting for this clonotype: A clone one base away is much larger, so this may be a read error. The chain has TRBV27 and TRBJ2-7; possibly TRBD2 for D (6 bases). Germline CDR1 is MNHEY and CDR2 is SMNVEV (reference sequence). The CDR3 is 15 residues long. The CDR3 nucleotides are TGTCCCAGCAGTTTCAACTTGGCGGGATCCTACGAGCAGTACTTC. It is translated as CPSSFNLAGSYEQYF.

This clonotype was recorded many times. The chain employs TRBV20-1 and TRBJ2-1, with 13 bases fitting TRBD2. V lost 6 bases and J lost 5; bases outside the gene matches: 10. Per the germline V gene, CDR1 is DFQATT and CDR2 is SNEGSKA (reference sequence). The CDR3 is made up of 16 amino acids. The CDR3 here is CSAPPVGTSGDNEQFF. CDR3 coding DNA: TGCAGTGCCCCCCCAGTGGGGACTAGCGGGGACAATGAGCAGTTCTTC.

This clonotype was seen at least ten times. CDR3 in amino acids: CASSQNGAAGFGAFF. CDR3 sequence (DNA): TGTGCCAGCAGCCAAAATGGGGCAGCGGGCTTTGGAGCTTTCTTT. V is TRBV3-1 and J is TRBJ1-1; tentatively, D is TRBD1 (5 bases). The CDR3 covers 15 residues. The germline CDR1 and CDR2 sequences are LGHDT and YNNKEL (reference sequence). V dropped 2 bases and J dropped 10 bases, with 20 bases sitting between them.

This clonotype appeared many times. This chain links TRBV7-3 with TRBJ2-1; D is perhaps TRBD1 (6 bases). The V end was cut by 2 bases, the J end by 8 bases, with 10 bases between. Germline V gives CDR1 SGHTA, CDR2 FQGTGA. The CDR3 has 13 amino acids. This chain's CDR3 is CASSLAGDHEQFF. The CDR3, as DNA: TGTGCCAGCAGCTTAGCAGGGGACCATGAGCAGTTCTTC.

Notes on this clonotype: A much larger clone differs from this one at a single base, so this may be a read error. As DNA, the CDR3 is TGTGCCAGTAGTGTCGGACAGGGGTCTTACTACGAGCAGTACTTC. Amino acids: CASSVGQGSYYEQYF. The chain links TRBV19 to TRBJ2-7, with TRBD1 matching 9 bases. Germline V gene lookup returns CDR1 LNHDA and CDR2 SQIVND (reference sequence). With 5 bases clipped from V and 3 bases from J, the junction kept 8 bases outside the gene matches. This CDR3 is built from 15 residues. The variable domain in full, completed from reference TRBV19 and TRBJ2-7, reads DGGITQSPKYLFRKEGQNVTLSCEQNLNHDAMYWYRQDPGQGLRLIYYSQIVNDFQKGDIAEGYSVSREKKESFPLTVTSAQKNPTAFYLCASSVGQGSYYEQYFGPGTRLTVT.

This clonotype appeared many times. The chain uses TRBV7-9 and TRBJ1-2; D uncertain. The CDR3 is 11 residues long. From germline, CDR1 is SEHNR and CDR2 FQNEAQ (reference sequence). The V and J ends lost 2 bases and 7 bases respectively, with 5 bases between them. CDR3 in amino acids: CASSLLGGYTF. The CDR3 nucleotides are TGTGCCAGCAGCTTACTGGGTGGCTACACCTTC.

V is TRBV12-3 or TRBV12-4 and J is TRBJ2-4; tentative D call: TRBD1 (5 bases). The germline V and J ends were trimmed by 3 bases and 6 bases, with 9 bases remaining between them. The CDR3 loop spans 13 amino acids. The CDR3 DNA sequence: TGTGCCAGCAGTTTTCAGGGATTAAACATTCAGTACTTC. As protein: CASSFQGLNIQYF.

This clonotype showed up many times. This rearrangement joins TRBV28 to TRBJ1-5, with D possibly TRBD1 on 6 matching bases. V was cut by 2 bases and J by 3 bases, with 20 bases left in between. In germline, CDR1 is MDHEN, CDR2 SYDVKM. The CDR3 is 18 amino acids. The DNA of the CDR3 is TGTGCCAGCAGTTTAAAACGGACAGACCGAACCATCAATCAGCCCCAGCATTTT. Translation: CASSLKRTDRTINQPQHF.

This clonotype was detected ten times or more. The chain carries TRBV28 and TRBJ1-5, with a possible D match to TRBD1 (5 bases). This CDR3 is built from 14 residues. The germline CDR1 and CDR2 sequences are MDHEN and SYDVKM. Trimming removed 8 bases from V and 0 bases from J, with 11 bases in between. CDR3 DNA: TGTGCCAGCTACGGACAACGTAGCAATCAGCCCCAGCATTTT. Residues: CASYGQRSNQPQHF.

This clonotype was seen ten or more times. The chain links TRBV12-3 or TRBV12-4 to TRBJ2-5; 9 nucleotides match TRBD1. This CDR3 region has 15 residues. Trimming cost V 3 bases and J 1 base; bases outside gene matches: 3. The CDR3 protein is CASSLTGGVQETQYF. For the CDR3, the DNA is TGTGCCAGCAGTTTGACAGGGGGAGTCCAAGAGACCCAGTACTTC.

This clonotype was counted many times. The chain uses TRBV4-1 and TRBJ1-2; D possibly corresponds to TRBD1 (6 bases). The CDR3 covers 15 residues. Trimming took 0 bases from V and 2 from J, leaving 10 bases between them. Germline CDR1 is MGHRA and CDR2 is YSYEKL. The CDR3 bases are TGCGCCAGCAGCCAAGAGTACGGACAGAACTATGGCTACACCTTC. Its translation: CASSQEYGQNYGYTF.

This clonotype was observed many times. The genes are TRBV6-1 and TRBJ2-4; a weak D match, TRBD1 (6 bases). The V gene's germline CDR1 is MNHNS and CDR2 SASEGT. The CDR3 extends over 20 amino acids. V shed 5 bases and J shed 1 base, with 27 bases lying between them. Here the CDR3 reads CASSSLRDTTLFSAKNIQYF. The CDR3 nucleotides read TGTGCCAGCAGTTCCCTCCGGGACACAACTTTATTTTCGGCCAAAAACATTCAGTACTTC.